This T cell receptor beta chain was profiled in a study of cytomegalovirus exposure and HLA in healthy donors. Libraries were prepared by immunoSEQ multiplex PCR; TCRdb keeps only in-frame clonotypes and omits some of them. The sample lists about 140,000 clones; about 83% were seen once. This clone has only one observation. This clonotype was obtained from a woman aged 30 to 39 in good health and CMV-seronegative. Sequencing used PBMCs.

The CDR3 DNA reads as TGCGCCAGCAGACTTAGCGGGGGGCGCACAGATACGCAGTATTTT. Translation: CASRLSGGRTDTQYF. This chain joins TRBV5-1 and TRBJ2-3; TRBD2 matches 10 bases. Germline V gene sequence: CDR1 SGHRS, CDR2 YFSETQ. V lost 5 bases, J lost 1 base, and 4 bases stayed unmatched. This CDR3 region has 15 residues.